This is a list of T cell receptor beta chains from one sample in a study of blood T cell repertoires in COVID-19. Measured with immunoSEQ multiplex PCR; TCRdb has only the in-frame clones, and not every one. The sample includes 200,000 to 300,000 clones, 75% to 95% of them seen just once. The sample taken for sequencing was peripheral blood. The source of these receptors is a person between 18 and 35 years old with COVID-19, enrolled during active disease. Both conserved end residues are part of each CDR3. A D gene is named only where the DNA matches it firmly. For some rows the clone size is stated as once, few or many, or as a class when expanded; others skip it.

v_call,clone_size,d_call,j_call,cdr3_nt,cdr3_aa
TRBV4-2,once,NA,TRBJ1-6,TGTGCCAGCAGCCAAGATTTCCGGACAGAGAATTCACCCCTCCACTTT,CASSQDFRTENSPLHF
TRBV23-1,NA,TRBD1,TRBJ1-1,TGCGCCAGCAGTCCGCCCCGGACAGGATCGGTGAACACTGAAGCTTTCTTT,CASSPPRTGSVNTEAFF
TRBV5-1,NA,NA,TRBJ1-5,TGCGCCAGCAGCTTGGGGGGGCCTCAGCCCCAGCATTTT,CASSLGGPQPQHF
TRBV28,few,NA,TRBJ1-3,TGTGCCAGCAGTCGGGGGGGTACTGGAAACACCATATATTTT,CASSRGGTGNTIYF
TRBV28,NA,TRBD2,TRBJ2-3,TGTGCCAGCAGTCCGCCCGGACTAGCGGGGAATACGCAGTATTTT,CASSPPGLAGNTQYF
TRBV6-2/TRBV6-3,NA,TRBD2,TRBJ2-3,TGTGCCAGCAGCCTTACTAGCGGACTCACAGATACGCAGTATTTT,CASSLTSGLTDTQYF
TRBV19,NA,TRBD1,TRBJ2-2,TGTGCCAGTAGTATCCGGGACAGATACACCGGGGAGCTGTTTTTT,CASSIRDRYTGELFF
TRBV27,NA,NA,TRBJ2-7,TGTGCCAGCAGTGGCCAGGGCAATAACGAGCAGTACTTC,CASSGQGNNEQYF
TRBV11-3,NA,NA,TRBJ2-1,TGTGCCAGCAGCTTAGGAGGTGCGAATTACAATGAGCAGTTCTTC,CASSLGGANYNEQFF
TRBV5-4,few,TRBD1,TRBJ1-1,TGTGCCAGCAGCTGGGACAGGCTGAACACTGAAGCTTTCTTT,CASSWDRLNTEAFF
TRBV6-2/TRBV6-3,few,TRBD1,TRBJ2-5,TGTGCCAGCAGTCGGACAGGAAAAGAGACCCAGTACTTC,CASSRTGKETQYF
TRBV2,NA,NA,TRBJ2-3,TGTGCCAGCAGTGGAGTCGTTCGCACAGATACGCAGTATTTT,CASSGVVRTDTQYF
TRBV7-2,NA,TRBD2,TRBJ2-7,TGTGCCAGCAGCTTAGGGCGGGAGAGAGTGGGCGAGCAGTACTTC,CASSLGRERVGEQYF
TRBV4-2,NA,TRBD2,TRBJ2-7,TGTGCCAGCAGCCAGCGCGGGACTAGCGGTTTATACGAGCAGTACTTC,CASSQRGTSGLYEQYF
TRBV4-1,NA,TRBD2,TRBJ2-2,TGCGCCAGCAGCTGGACTAGTTCCGGGGAGCTGTTTTTT,CASSWTSSGELFF
TRBV10-2,NA,TRBD2,TRBJ2-2,TGCGCCAGCGTTAGCGGGAGGTTGCCGGGCGGGGAGCTGTTTTTT,CASVSGRLPGGELFF
TRBV9,NA,TRBD1,TRBJ2-3,TGTGCCAGCAGCGGCGGACAGGGGGGCGGGTTCACAGATACGCAGTATTTT,CASSGGQGGGFTDTQYF
TRBV6-6,NA,NA,TRBJ2-5,TGTGCCAGCAGTCCACGGACAGGGGGACTAGCGGCTGGGGAGACCCAGTACTTC,CASSPRTGGLAAGETQYF
TRBV3-1/TRBV3-2,NA,TRBD1,TRBJ1-4,TGTGCCAGCAGCCAAGACGTGTATGCAGGGGGCGGTGAAAAACTGTTTTTT,CASSQDVYAGGGEKLFF
TRBV7-9,NA,TRBD1,TRBJ1-2,TGTGCCAGCAGCTTACAGGGGGCATACACCTTC,CASSLQGAYTF
TRBV18,once,TRBD1,TRBJ2-1,TGTGCCAGCTCACCCGGAGGACAGGGACGTGAGCAGTTCTTC,CASSPGGQGREQFF
TRBV9,NA,TRBD2,TRBJ2-3,TGTGCCAGCAGCTCCCCCAACAGCGGGAGGGCCGTAGATACGCAGTATTTT,CASSSPNSGRAVDTQYF
TRBV9,NA,TRBD2,TRBJ2-5,TGTGCCAGCAGCGGGCCGGGACTAGCGGGAGGGCACCAAGAGACCCAGTACTTC,CASSGPGLAGGHQETQYF
TRBV7-9,NA,TRBD1,TRBJ1-2,TGTGCCAGCAGCTTAGAAAGGCAGGGGGCGAGTAAGGACGGCTACACCTTC,CASSLERQGASKDGYTF
TRBV4-3,NA,NA,TRBJ2-3,TGCGCCAGCAGCCAAGGACAGAGAAGAGATACGCAGTATTTT,CASSQGQRRDTQYF
TRBV12-3/TRBV12-4,few,TRBD1,TRBJ1-3,TGTGCCAGCACCGAATACAGGGGCTCCATATATTTT,CASTEYRGSIYF
TRBV4-3,NA,TRBD2,TRBJ2-1,TGCGCCAGCAGCCAAGTTGTAGCGGGTTACAATGAGCAGTTCTTC,CASSQVVAGYNEQFF
TRBV18,NA,TRBD1,TRBJ2-2,TGTGCCAGCTCACCTCAAGGGACAGGGCCCGGCGGGGAGCTGTTTTTT,CASSPQGTGPGGELFF
TRBV15,NA,NA,TRBJ2-1,TGTGCCACCGGGCCGGGACTGACCTCCTACAATGAGCAGTTCTTC,CATGPGLTSYNEQFF
TRBV4-1,NA,TRBD2,TRBJ2-7,TGCGCCAGCAGCCAAGTTTCGACTAGCGGGTCTTACGAGCAGTACTTC,CASSQVSTSGSYEQYF
TRBV2,NA,TRBD1,TRBJ1-4,TGTGCCAAGTCGCGACAGGGGGAAAAACTGTTTTTT,CAKSRQGEKLFF
TRBV9,NA,NA,TRBJ2-5,TGTGCCAGCAGCGTAGGGGCAGGGATACAGGAGACCCAGTACTTC,CASSVGAGIQETQYF
TRBV5-1,NA,NA,TRBJ1-2,TGCGCCAGCAGCTTAGGAGGGGTGGGGACTAACTATGGCTACACCTTC,CASSLGGVGTNYGYTF
TRBV5-1,NA,NA,TRBJ2-3,TGCGCCAGCAGCCCACGCTATGACTTTCTTAGCACAGATACGCAGTATTTT,CASSPRYDFLSTDTQYF
TRBV19,NA,TRBD2,TRBJ2-2,TGTGCCAGTAGTCTAGCGGGAGGGCCCGGGGAGCTGTTTTTT,CASSLAGGPGELFF
TRBV14,NA,TRBD2,TRBJ2-3,TGTGCCAGCAGCCAAGATGGTGGGGCGGGAGGGCCGCTCACAGATACGCAGTATTTT,CASSQDGGAGGPLTDTQYF
TRBV24-1,NA,NA,TRBJ1-4,TGTGCCACCAGTGTGGCGGGGGCGGATGAAAAACTGTTTTTT,CATSVAGADEKLFF
TRBV5-1,NA,NA,TRBJ2-3,TGCGCCAGCGGCACGGGGGACGCTAGCACAGATACGCAGTATTTT,CASGTGDASTDTQYF
TRBV30,NA,NA,TRBJ1-1,TGTGCCTGGAGCGCGACACATTCCGAAGCTTTCTTT,CAWSATHSEAFF
TRBV24-1,NA,NA,TRBJ2-5,TGTGCCACGTCCCAGCGGGCCCAAGAGACCCAGTACTTC,CATSQRAQETQYF
TRBV5-1,NA,TRBD1,TRBJ1-4,TGCGCCAGCAGCTTGGCCTGGACAGGGTTGAGTGAAAAACTGTTTTTT,CASSLAWTGLSEKLFF
TRBV5-1,NA,TRBD1,TRBJ2-7,TGCGCCAGCAGCTCGGGGACAGGGAACGGTTACGAGCAGTACTTC,CASSSGTGNGYEQYF
TRBV27,NA,TRBD1,TRBJ1-1,TGTGCCAGCAGTACCGACAGGGGGCATGCTTTCTTT,CASSTDRGHAFF
TRBV10-3,once,NA,TRBJ2-1,TGTGCCATCAGTCCAGAAGGGAGTGAGCAGTTCTTC,CAISPEGSEQFF
TRBV7-3,once,NA,TRBJ2-3,TGTGCCAGCAGCTGGGGGGGCGGATTATTAGATACGCAGTATTTT,CASSWGGGLLDTQYF
TRBV7-6,NA,TRBD1,TRBJ1-1,TGTGCCAGCAGCTTAGGAGGACAGGGGGGAACTGAAGCTTTCTTT,CASSLGGQGGTEAFF
TRBV5-4,once,TRBD2,TRBJ2-1,TGTGCCAGCAGCCTAGCGGGAGTGGGGTACAATGAGCAGTTCTTC,CASSLAGVGYNEQFF
TRBV5-4,NA,TRBD2,TRBJ2-7,TGTGCCAGCAGCTTGGGACTAGCGGGAGGTGAGCAGTACTTC,CASSLGLAGGEQYF
TRBV11-2,NA,NA,TRBJ2-1,TGTGCCAGCAGCTTAGAACGGAGCTCCTACAATGAGCAGTTCTTC,CASSLERSSYNEQFF
TRBV2,NA,TRBD1,TRBJ2-7,TGTGCCAGCAAAACCGGGACAGGGGAAGTTTACGAGCAGTACTTC,CASKTGTGEVYEQYF
TRBV7-8,NA,NA,TRBJ1-1,TGTGCCAGCAGCTTAAGCCAGGGGATACTGAACACTGAAGCTTTCTTT,CASSLSQGILNTEAFF
TRBV24-1,NA,NA,TRBJ2-1,TGTGCCACCAGTGATTTTTCGGATGAGCAGTTCTTC,CATSDFSDEQFF
TRBV7-9,once,TRBD2,TRBJ2-1,TGTGCCAGCAGCTTAGCGCACGGTAGCGGGTACAATGAGCAGTTCTTC,CASSLAHGSGYNEQFF
TRBV6-5,NA,TRBD2,TRBJ2-1,TGTGCCAGCAGGGTAAGCGGGAGAGGTTTCGATGAGCAGTTCTTC,CASRVSGRGFDEQFF